The clone carrying this T cell receptor (beta chain) was counted at least ten times. Germline loops: CDR1 LNHNV, CDR2 YYDKDF (reference sequence). Germline trimming cut 4 bases from V and 8 bases from J; bases unmatched to any gene: 9. The CDR3 has 14 residues. This sample was included in a study of human T cells and chemical hapten exposure. In the study overall: Donors were sensitized with 2% DPC on the upper inner arm.

Noted time point: patch test 1, 2 weeks after DPC sensitization. Regarding treatment: therapeutic diphenylcyclopropenone sensitization with weekly scalp DPC. In TCRdb, the RACE reads were re-called with MiXCR into one record per CDR3 protein. This table has some 83,000 distinct CDR3 sequences, around 11% appearing once. The TCR comes from a woman in her forties or fifties with alopecia areata. Some clones in this sample may be carry-over from other donors' samples. The V and J genes are TRBV15 and TRBJ1-2; 8 nucleotides agree with TRBD1. The source was whole blood, collected in connection with sensitization to the hapten diphenylcyclopropenone (DPC). CDR3 bases: TGTGCCACCAGCACTGGGTCAGGGGGCAGAGGCTACACCTTC. As protein: CATSTGSGGRGYTF.